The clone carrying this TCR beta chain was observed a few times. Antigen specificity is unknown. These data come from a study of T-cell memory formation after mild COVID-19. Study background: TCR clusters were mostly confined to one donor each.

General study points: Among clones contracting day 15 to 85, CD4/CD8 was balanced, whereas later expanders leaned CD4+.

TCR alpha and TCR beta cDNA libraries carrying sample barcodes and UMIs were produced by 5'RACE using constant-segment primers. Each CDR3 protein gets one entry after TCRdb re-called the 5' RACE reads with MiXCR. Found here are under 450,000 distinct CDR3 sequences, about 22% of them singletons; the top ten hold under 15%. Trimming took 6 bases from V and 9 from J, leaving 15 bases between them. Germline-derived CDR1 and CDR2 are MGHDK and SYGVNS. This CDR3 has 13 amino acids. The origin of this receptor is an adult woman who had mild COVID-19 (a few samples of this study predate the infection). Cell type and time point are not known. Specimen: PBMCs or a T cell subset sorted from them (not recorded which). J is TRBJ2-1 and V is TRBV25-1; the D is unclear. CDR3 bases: TGTGCCAGCAGCGAAAATTGGTGGACTGAGCAGTTCTTC. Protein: CASSENWWTEQFF.